Shown below are 14 T cell receptor beta chains from a single sample sequenced in a study of blood T cell repertoires in COVID-19. Profiled with immunoSEQ multiplex PCR; TCRdb holds only in-frame clones, not every one. The sample has 300,000 to 400,000 clones, almost 90% seen once. Sequencing was performed on peripheral blood. The receptors shown here come from a woman aged 30 to 39 with COVID-19, enrolled during active disease.

The chain joins TRBV30 to TRBJ1-1, with 7 nucleotides matching TRBD1. In germline, CDR1 is GTSNPN, CDR2 SVGIG (reference sequence). The ends lost 5 bases at V and 1 base at J; junction bases unmatched: 4. The CDR3 has 13 residues. CDR3 loop: CAWARQGNTEAFF. In nucleotides, the CDR3 is TGTGCCTGGGCCAGACAGGGGAACACTGAAGCTTTCTTT.

The chain uses TRBV30 and TRBJ2-1, with D perhaps TRBD1 (6 bases). The ends were cut back, 3 bases at V and 7 bases at J, with 22 bases in the middle. Germline V gives CDR1 GTSNPN, CDR2 SVGIG (reference sequence). The CDR3 has 16 residues. The CDR3 reads CAWSDPVGQGRNEQFF. In DNA, the CDR3 is TGTGCCTGGAGCGACCCTGTTGGGCAGGGGCGGAATGAGCAGTTCTTC.

Written as DNA, the CDR3 is TGTGCCTGGAGTGGTGACTCCAACACTGAAGCTTTCTTT. The encoded protein is CAWSGDSNTEAFF. The rearrangement links TRBV30 to TRBJ1-1; D is unclear. The CDR3 length is 13 residues. The germline V gene has CDR1 GTSNPN and CDR2 SVGIG (reference sequence). The V gene lost 1 base and the J gene lost 2 bases, with 8 bases spanning the gap.

The chain has TRBV28 and TRBJ1-5; the D is unclear. Germline CDR1 is MDHEN and CDR2 is SYDVKM. The CDR3 runs to 18 residues. The V end was cut by 10 bases, the J end by 3 bases, with 28 bases between. DNA of the CDR3: TGTGCCACCATTTCGCCCGAGGGTTTTGGAGGGTTCAATCAGCCCCAGCATTTT. Translation: CATISPEGFGGFNQPQHF.

The genes are TRBV5-1 and TRBJ1-2; tentatively, D is TRBD1 (6 bases). The germline CDR1 and CDR2 sequences are SGHRS and YFSETQ. V lost 7 bases and J 7 bases, leaving 23 bases between the germline ends. The CDR3 extends over 15 amino acids. DNA for the CDR3: TGCGCCAGCTTTAAGGATGGGCAGGGGAGATCTGGCTACACCTTC. This translates into CASFKDGQGRSGYTF.

This clone was picked up one time. V gene TRBV6-5 combines with J gene TRBJ1-6, with D hard to call. This CDR3 has 13 amino acids. The germline V gene has CDR1 MNHEY and CDR2 SVGAGI. V was clipped by 6 bases and J by 10 bases, with 13 bases between them. Here the CDR3 reads CASSFGGGSPLHF. In nucleotides, the CDR3 is TGTGCCAGCAGCTTTGGCGGTGGCTCACCCCTCCACTTT.

This clone was observed a few times. This chain joins TRBV5-1 and TRBJ1-1, with 11 bases lining up with TRBD1. The trim removed 4 bases at V and 0 bases at J, leaving 8 bases unmatched. The CDR3 is 17 residues long. CDR1 and CDR2 (germline): SGHRS, YFSETQ. The CDR3 DNA sequence: TGCGCCAGCAGCCCCGGACAGGGGGCCAAAATGAACACTGAAGCTTTCTTT. Its translation: CASSPGQGAKMNTEAFF.

The chain carries TRBV11-2 and TRBJ1-2; the D gene is possibly TRBD1 (6 bases). V dropped 5 bases and J dropped 2 bases, with 15 bases sitting between them. CDR1 and CDR2 from the germline V gene are SGHAT and FQNNGV. CDR3 length: 15 residues. The CDR3, as DNA: TGTGCCAGCAGCAAAACCGGGACATTAAACTATGGCTACACCTTC. Encoded protein: CASSKTGTLNYGYTF. The full variable domain, rest sourced from reference TRBV11-2 and TRBJ1-2, is EAGVAQSPRYKIIEKRQSVAFWCNPISGHATLYWYQQILGQGPKLLIQFQNNGVVDDSQLPKDRFSAERLKGVDSTLKIQPAKLEDSAVYLCASSKTGTLNYGYTFGSGTRLTVV.

The table lists this clone with a count of one. The chain has TRBV6-5 and TRBJ1-1; D is unresolved. Trimming stripped 5 bases from V and 2 bases from J, with 15 bases between. CDR1 and CDR2 from the germline V gene are MNHEY and SVGAGI. The CDR3 spans 15 residues. The CDR3 bases are TGTGCCAGCAGTCCTCCCGTTCGAAGCAACACTGAAGCTTTCTTT. It encodes CASSPPVRSNTEAFF.

This clone has a handful of counts. This sequence joins TRBV28 and TRBJ1-5; 8 bases are shared with TRBD1. The V gene's germline CDR1 is MDHEN and CDR2 SYDVKM. The J segment lost 3 bases and the V segment lost 4 bases, leaving 8 bases of the junction unmatched. The CDR3 covers 16 residues. The chain's CDR3 is CASSSTGTGPNQPQHF. The CDR3 nucleotides read TGTGCCAGCAGTTCAACCGGGACAGGACCCAATCAGCCCCAGCATTTT.

The genes are TRBV15 and TRBJ2-1, with 10 bases aligning to TRBD2. V shed 4 bases, J shed 9 bases, and the junction held 9 bases outside the gene matches. The CDR3 is made up of 15 amino acids. Germline CDR1 reads LNHNV; CDR2 reads YYDKDF (reference sequence). CDR3 in DNA: TGTGCCACCAGCAATACTAGCGGGGACTATGGTGAGCAGTTCTTC. It codes for CATSNTSGDYGEQFF.

V and J are TRBV5-1 and TRBJ1-1, with 9 bases lining up with TRBD1. CDR1 and CDR2 from the germline V gene are SGHRS and YFSETQ. The CDR3 is made up of 15 amino acids. V shed 3 bases and J 4 bases; nucleotides not matched to a gene: 7. The CDR3 nucleotides are TGCGCCAGCAGCTCAATACAGGGGGCCAGCACTGAAGCTTTCTTT. Its protein is CASSSIQGASTEAFF.

This clone has just one count. J is TRBJ1-1 and V is TRBV10-3; 10 bases are a match to TRBD1. V lost 3 bases and J lost 8; bases outside the gene matches: 6. Germline loops: CDR1 ENHRY, CDR2 SYGVKD. This CDR3 has 14 amino acids. In DNA form, the CDR3 reads TGTGCCATCAGTGACTCCCGGACAGGGGGAGAAGCTTTCTTT. This encodes CAISDSRTGGEAFF.

The CDR3 here is CASSPGQGLNSPLHF. CDR3 DNA: TGTGCCAGCAGCCCAGGGCAGGGGTTGAATTCACCCCTCCACTTT. The chain has TRBV5-5 and TRBJ1-6; a weak D match, TRBD1 (6 bases). The CDR3 contains 15 residues. Germline CDR1 and CDR2: SGHKS and YYEKEE (reference sequence). Trimming stripped 4 bases from V and 7 bases from J, with 15 bases between.